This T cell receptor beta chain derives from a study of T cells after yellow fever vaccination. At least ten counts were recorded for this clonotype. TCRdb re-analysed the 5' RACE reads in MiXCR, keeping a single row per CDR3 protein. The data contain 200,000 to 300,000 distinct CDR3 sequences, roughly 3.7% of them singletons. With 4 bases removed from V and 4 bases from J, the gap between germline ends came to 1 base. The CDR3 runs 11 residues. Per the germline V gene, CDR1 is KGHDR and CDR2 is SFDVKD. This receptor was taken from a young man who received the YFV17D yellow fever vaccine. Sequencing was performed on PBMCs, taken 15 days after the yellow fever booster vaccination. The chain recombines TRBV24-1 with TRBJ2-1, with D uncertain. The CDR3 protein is CATSEYNEQFF. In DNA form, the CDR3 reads TGTGCCACCAGTGAATACAATGAGCAGTTCTTC.